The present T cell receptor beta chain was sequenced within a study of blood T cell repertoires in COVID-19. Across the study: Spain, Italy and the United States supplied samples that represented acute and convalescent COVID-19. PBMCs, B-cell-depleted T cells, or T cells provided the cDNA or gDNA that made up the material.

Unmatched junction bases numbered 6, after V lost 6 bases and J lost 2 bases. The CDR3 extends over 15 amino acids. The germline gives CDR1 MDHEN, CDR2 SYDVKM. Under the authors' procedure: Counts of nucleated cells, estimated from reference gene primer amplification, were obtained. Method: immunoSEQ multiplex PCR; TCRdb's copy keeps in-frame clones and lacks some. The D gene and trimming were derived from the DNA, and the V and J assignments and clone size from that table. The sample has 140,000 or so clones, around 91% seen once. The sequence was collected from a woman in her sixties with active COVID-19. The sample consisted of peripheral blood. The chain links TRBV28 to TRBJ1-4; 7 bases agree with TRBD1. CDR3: CASSPGGSTNEKLFF. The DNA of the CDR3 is TGTGCCAGCAGCCCAGGGGGATCGACTAATGAAAAACTGTTTTTT.